The entry below describes one TCR beta chain. The authors' processing: Counts of nucleated cells, estimated from reference gene primer amplification, were obtained. This table comes from immunoSEQ multiplex PCR, and its TCRdb copy is limited to in-frame clones, with some not included. That table is the source of V, J and clone size, and D and trimming were worked out from the DNA. The sample lists some 250,000 clones; approximately 85% were seen once. Individuals aged about 18 to 89 years were recruited from 24 US areas. This specimen comes from a study of blood T cell repertoires in COVID-19. The sequenced material came from PBMCs or T cells enriched from blood (not recorded which). The clonotype comes from a woman aged 45-60 years who had recovered from COVID-19.

CDR3 coding DNA: TGTGCCAGCACCGACCTTGGGACACGGATCAATCAGCCCCAGCATTTT. Translated, it gives CASTDLGTRINQPQHF. The chain recombines TRBV28 with TRBJ1-5; tentatively, D is TRBD1 (6 bases). Germline values: CDR1 MDHEN, CDR2 SYDVKM. V gave up 7 bases and J gave up 3 bases, with 19 bases separating them. There are 16 residues in the CDR3.